This TCR beta chain comes out of a study of shared clonotypes between healthy human individuals. Study-wide results and limits: Non-shared clonotypes had lower generation probabilities than clonotypes shared by all four sorted-subset donors. Estimated richness values were generally larger in naive subsets than in memory subsets.

The repertoire was sequenced with immunoSEQ multiplex PCR; TCRdb's copy has only in-frame clones and lacks some. The sample lists 650,000 to 700,000 clones, 90% seen once, with roughly 36% in the top ten. Together with CD45RO+ cells, CCR7-negative CD45RA+ TemRA cells were included in CD8 memory. V was pared by 4 bases and J by 7 bases, with 11 bases between. Germline values: CDR1 SEHNR, CDR2 FQNEAQ (reference sequence). This CDR3 has 12 residues. Turning to this clone: Its antigen remains unknown.

The V and J genes are TRBV7-9 and TRBJ2-7; the D is unclear. Sequencing input: memory CD8+ T cells from PBMCs. Indicated subset: CD45RO+ cells pooled with CCR7-negative TemRA cells. This TCR came from a man aged 18-30 years in good health. Some clones in this sample may be carry-over from other donors' samples. The CDR3 DNA sequence: TGTGCCAGCAGCTGGACGGCTTGGGAGCAGTACTTC. Amino acid sequence: CASSWTAWEQYF.